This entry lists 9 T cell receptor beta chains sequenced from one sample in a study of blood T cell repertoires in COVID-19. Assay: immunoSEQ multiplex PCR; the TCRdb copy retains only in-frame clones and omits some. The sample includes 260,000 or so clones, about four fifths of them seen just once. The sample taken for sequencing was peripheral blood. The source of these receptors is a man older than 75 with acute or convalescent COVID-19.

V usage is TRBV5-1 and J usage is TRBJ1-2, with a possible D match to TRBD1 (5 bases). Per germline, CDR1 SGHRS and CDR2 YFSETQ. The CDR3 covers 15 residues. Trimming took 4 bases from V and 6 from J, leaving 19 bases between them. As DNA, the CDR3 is TGCGCCAGCAGCCCGGCGGACATTAGGGGCGATGGCTACACCTTC. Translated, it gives CASSPADIRGDGYTF. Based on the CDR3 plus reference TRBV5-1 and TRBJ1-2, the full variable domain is KAGVTQTPRYLIKTRGQQVTLSCSPISGHRSVSWYQQTPGQGLQFLFEYFSETQRNKGNFPGRFSGRQFSNSRSEMNVSTLELGDSALYLCASSPADIRGDGYTFGSGTRLTVV.

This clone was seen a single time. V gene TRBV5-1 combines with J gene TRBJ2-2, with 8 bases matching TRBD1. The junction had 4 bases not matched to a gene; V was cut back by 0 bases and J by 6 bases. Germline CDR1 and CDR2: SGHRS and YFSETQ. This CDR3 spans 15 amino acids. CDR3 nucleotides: TGCGCCAGCAGCTTGGCCCCACAGGGGGCCGGGGAGCTGTTTTTT. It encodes CASSLAPQGAGELFF.

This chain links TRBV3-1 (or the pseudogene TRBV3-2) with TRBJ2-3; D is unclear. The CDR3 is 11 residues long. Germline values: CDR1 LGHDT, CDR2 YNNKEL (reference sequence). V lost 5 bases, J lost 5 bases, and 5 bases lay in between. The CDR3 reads CASSFLDTQYF. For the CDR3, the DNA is TGTGCCAGCAGCTTTCTAGATACGCAGTATTTT.

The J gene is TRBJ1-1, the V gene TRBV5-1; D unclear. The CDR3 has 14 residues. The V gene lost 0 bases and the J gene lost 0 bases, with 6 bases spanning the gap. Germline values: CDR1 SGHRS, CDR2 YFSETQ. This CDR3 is CASSLGYMNTEAFF. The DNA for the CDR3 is TGCGCCAGCAGCTTGGGGTACATGAACACTGAAGCTTTCTTT.

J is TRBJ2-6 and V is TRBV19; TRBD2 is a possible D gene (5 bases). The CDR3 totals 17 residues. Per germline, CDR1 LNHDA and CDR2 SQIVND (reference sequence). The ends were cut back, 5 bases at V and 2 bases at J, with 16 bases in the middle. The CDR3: CASSWSKRAAGANVLTF. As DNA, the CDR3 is TGTGCCAGTAGTTGGAGTAAGAGGGCAGCTGGGGCCAACGTCCTGACTTTC.

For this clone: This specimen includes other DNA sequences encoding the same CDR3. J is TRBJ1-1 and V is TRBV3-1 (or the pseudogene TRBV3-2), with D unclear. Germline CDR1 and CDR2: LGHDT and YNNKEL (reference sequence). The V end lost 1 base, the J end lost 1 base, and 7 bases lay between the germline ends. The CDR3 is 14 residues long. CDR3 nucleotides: TGTGCCAGCAGCCAAGTAGGAGAGAACACTGAAGCTTTCTTT. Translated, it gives CASSQVGENTEAFF.

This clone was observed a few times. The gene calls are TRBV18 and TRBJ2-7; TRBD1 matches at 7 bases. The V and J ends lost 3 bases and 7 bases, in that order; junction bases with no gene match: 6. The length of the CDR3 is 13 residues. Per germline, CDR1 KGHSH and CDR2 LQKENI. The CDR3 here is CASSPRGLSEQYF. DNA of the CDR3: TGTGCCAGCTCACCTAGGGGGCTCAGTGAGCAGTACTTC.

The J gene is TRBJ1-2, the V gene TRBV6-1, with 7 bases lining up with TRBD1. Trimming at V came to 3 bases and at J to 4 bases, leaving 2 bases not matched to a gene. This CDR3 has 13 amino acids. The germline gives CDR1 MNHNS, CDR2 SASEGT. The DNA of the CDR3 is TGTGCCAGCAGTGAGGGGACAGTCTATGGCTACACCTTC. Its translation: CASSEGTVYGYTF.

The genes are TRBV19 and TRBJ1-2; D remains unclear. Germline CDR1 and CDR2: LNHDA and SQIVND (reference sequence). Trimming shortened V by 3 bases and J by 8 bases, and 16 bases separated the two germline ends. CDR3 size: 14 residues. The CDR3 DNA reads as TGTGCCAGTAGTATTAGGTTAGAGGGTTTAGGCTACACCTTC. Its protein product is CASSIRLEGLGYTF.